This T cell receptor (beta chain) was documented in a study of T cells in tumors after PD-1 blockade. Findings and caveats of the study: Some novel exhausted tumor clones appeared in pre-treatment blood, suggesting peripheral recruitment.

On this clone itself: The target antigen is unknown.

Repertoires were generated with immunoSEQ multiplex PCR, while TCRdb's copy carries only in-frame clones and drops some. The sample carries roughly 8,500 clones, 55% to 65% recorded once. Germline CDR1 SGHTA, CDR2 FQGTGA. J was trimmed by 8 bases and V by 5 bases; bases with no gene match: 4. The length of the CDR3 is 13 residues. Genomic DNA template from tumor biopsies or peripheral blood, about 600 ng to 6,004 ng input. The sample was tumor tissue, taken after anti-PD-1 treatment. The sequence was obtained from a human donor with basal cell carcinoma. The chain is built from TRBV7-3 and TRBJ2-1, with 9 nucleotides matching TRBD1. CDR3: CASSPGTGYEQFF. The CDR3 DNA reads TGTGCCAGCAGCCCTGGGACAGGGTATGAGCAGTTCTTC. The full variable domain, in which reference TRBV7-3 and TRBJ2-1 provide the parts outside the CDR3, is GAGVSQTPSNKVTEKGKYVELRCDPISGHTALYWYRQSLGQGPEFLIYFQGTGAADDSGLPNDRFFAVRPEGSVSTLKIQRTERGDSAVYLCASSPGTGYEQFFGPGTRLTVL.